These 3 T cell receptor beta chains originate from one sample sequenced in a study of blood T cell repertoires in COVID-19. The method was immunoSEQ multiplex PCR; TCRdb's version includes in-frame clones alone and lacks a portion of them. The data hold about 99,000 clones, with 70% to 85% observed a single time. The material sequenced was peripheral blood. Every receptor here comes from an elderly woman with active or convalescent COVID-19.

This chain uses TRBV6-4 with TRBJ2-3, with 9 positions matching TRBD2. The CDR3 is made up of 16 amino acids. Germline CDR1 and CDR2: MRHNA and SNTAGT. After removal of 6 bases from V and 1 base from J, the junction contained 8 bases not matched to a gene. The CDR3 region is CASSPGTSHGTDTQYF. Written as DNA, the CDR3 is TGTGCCAGCAGCCCCGGGACTAGCCATGGCACAGATACGCAGTATTTT.

The chain's CDR3 is CASSLDRTGKRNTEAFF. The CDR3 nucleotides read TGTGCCAGCAGTTTAGATAGGACAGGTAAGAGGAACACTGAAGCTTTCTTT. The chain uses TRBV27 and TRBJ1-1; TRBD1 agrees at 7 bases. This CDR3 has 17 residues. CDR1 and CDR2 from the germline V gene are MNHEY and SMNVEV (reference sequence). With 2 bases clipped from V and 1 base from J, the junction kept 10 bases outside the gene matches.

The J gene is TRBJ1-1, the V gene TRBV7-9; 7 bases line up with TRBD1. CDR1 and CDR2 from the germline V gene are SEHNR and FQNEAQ (reference sequence). This CDR3 has 14 residues. With 5 bases clipped from V and 1 base from J, the junction kept 4 bases outside the gene matches. Here the CDR3 reads CASSHGQANTEAFF. CDR3 nucleotide sequence: TGTGCCAGCAGCCACGGACAGGCGAACACTGAAGCTTTCTTT.